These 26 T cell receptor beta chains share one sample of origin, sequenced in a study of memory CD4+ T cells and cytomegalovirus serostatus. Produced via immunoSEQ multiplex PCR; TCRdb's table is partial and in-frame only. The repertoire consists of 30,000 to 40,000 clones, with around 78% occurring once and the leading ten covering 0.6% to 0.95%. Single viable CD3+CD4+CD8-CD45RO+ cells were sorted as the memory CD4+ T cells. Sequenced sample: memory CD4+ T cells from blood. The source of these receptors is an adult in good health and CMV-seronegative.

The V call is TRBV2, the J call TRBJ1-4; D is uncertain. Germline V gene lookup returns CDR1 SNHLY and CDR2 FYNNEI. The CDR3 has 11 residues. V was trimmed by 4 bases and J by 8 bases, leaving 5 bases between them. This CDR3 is CASSVGEKLFF. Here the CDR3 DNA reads TGTGCCAGCAGTGTGGGGGAAAAACTGTTTTTT.

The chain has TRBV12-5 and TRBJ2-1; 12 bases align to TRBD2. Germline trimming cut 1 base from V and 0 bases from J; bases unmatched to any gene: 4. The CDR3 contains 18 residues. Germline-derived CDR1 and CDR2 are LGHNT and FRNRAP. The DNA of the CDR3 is TGTGCTAGTGGTTTGGGACTAGCGGGGGTAAGCTCCTACAATGAGCAGTTCTTC. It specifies CASGLGLAGVSSYNEQFF.

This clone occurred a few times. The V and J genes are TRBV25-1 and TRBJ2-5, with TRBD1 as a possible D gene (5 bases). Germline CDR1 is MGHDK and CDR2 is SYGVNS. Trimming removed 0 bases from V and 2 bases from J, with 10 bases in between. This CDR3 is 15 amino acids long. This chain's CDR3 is CASSEYRAGQETQYF. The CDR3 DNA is TGTGCCAGCAGTGAATATCGGGCAGGGCAAGAGACCCAGTACTTC.

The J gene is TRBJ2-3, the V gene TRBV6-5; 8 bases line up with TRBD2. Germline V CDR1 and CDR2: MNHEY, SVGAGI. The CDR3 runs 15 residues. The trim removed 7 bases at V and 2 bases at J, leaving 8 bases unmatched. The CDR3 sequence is CASKQLADITDTQYF. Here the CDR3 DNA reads TGTGCCAGCAAACAACTAGCGGATATCACAGATACGCAGTATTTT.

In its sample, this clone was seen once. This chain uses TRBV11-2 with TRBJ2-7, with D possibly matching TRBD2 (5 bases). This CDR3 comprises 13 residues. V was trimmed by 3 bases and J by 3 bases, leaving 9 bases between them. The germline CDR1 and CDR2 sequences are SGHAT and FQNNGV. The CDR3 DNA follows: TGTGCCAGCAGCTTTCCGGCGGGCTACGAGCAGTACTTC. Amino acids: CASSFPAGYEQYF.

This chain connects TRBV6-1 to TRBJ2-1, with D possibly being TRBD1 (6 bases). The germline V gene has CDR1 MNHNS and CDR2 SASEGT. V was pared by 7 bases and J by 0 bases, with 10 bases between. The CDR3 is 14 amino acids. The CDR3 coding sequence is TGTGCCAGCAAAACAGGGAGCTCCTACAATGAGCAGTTCTTC. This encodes CASKTGSSYNEQFF.

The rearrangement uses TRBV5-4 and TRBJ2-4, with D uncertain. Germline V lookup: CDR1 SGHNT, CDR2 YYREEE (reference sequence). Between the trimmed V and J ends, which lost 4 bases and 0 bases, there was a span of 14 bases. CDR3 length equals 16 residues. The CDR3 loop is CASSLDPPGAKNIQYF. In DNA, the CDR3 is TGTGCCAGCAGCCTAGACCCGCCCGGAGCCAAAAACATTCAGTACTTC.

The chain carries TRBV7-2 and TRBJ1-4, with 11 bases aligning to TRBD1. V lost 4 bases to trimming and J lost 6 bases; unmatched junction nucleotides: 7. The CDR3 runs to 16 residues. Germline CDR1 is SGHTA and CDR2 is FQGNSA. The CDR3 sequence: CASSSVGTGGDEKLFF. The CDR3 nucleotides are TGTGCCAGCAGCTCCGTCGGGACAGGGGGGGATGAAAAACTGTTTTTT. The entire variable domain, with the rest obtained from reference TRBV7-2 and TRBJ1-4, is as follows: GAGVSQSPSNKVTEKGKDVELRCDPISGHTALYWYRQSLGQGLEFLIYFQGNSAPDKSGLPSDRFSAERTGGSVSTLTIQRTQQEDSAVYLCASSSVGTGGDEKLFFGSGTQLSVL.

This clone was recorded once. The CDR3 nucleotides are TGTGCCAGCAGCTTTCTTCGGTCTGAAGCTTTCTTT. Its protein product is CASSFLRSEAFF. The J gene is TRBJ1-1, the V gene TRBV28; D ambiguous. The germline V and J ends were trimmed by 6 bases and 6 bases, with 11 bases remaining between them. Looked up from germline, CDR1 is MDHEN and CDR2 is SYDVKM. The CDR3 is 12 residues long.

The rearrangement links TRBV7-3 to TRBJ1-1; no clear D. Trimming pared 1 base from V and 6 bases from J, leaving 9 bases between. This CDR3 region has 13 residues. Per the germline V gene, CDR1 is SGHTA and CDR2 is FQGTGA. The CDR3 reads CASSLRVNAEAFF. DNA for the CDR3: TGTGCCAGCAGCTTAAGGGTTAACGCTGAAGCTTTCTTT.

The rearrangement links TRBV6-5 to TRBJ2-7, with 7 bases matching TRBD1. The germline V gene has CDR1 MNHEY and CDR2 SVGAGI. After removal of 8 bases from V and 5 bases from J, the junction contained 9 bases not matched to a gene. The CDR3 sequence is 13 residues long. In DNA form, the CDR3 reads TGTGCCAGCCGAGACAGGGTAAACAACGAGCAGTACTTC. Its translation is CASRDRVNNEQYF.

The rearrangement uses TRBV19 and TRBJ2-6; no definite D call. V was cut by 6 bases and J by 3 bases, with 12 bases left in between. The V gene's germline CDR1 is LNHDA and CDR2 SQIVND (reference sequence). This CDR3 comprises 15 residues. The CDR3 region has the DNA TGTGCCAGTAGCCCAGACCTGGGTGGGGCCAACGTCCTGACTTTC. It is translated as CASSPDLGGANVLTF.

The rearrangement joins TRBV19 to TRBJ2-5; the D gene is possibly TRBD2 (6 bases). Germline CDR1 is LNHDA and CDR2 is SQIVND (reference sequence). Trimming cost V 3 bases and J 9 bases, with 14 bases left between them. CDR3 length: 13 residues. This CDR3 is CASSMDGWEAQYF. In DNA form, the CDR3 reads TGTGCCAGTAGTATGGACGGTTGGGAGGCCCAGTACTTC.

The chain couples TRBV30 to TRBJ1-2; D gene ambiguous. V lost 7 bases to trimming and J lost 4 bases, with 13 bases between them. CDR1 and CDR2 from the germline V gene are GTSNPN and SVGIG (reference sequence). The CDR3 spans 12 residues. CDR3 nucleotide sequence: TGTGCCTTACCGCGGTCAGGCTATGGCTACACCTTC. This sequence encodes CALPRSGYGYTF.

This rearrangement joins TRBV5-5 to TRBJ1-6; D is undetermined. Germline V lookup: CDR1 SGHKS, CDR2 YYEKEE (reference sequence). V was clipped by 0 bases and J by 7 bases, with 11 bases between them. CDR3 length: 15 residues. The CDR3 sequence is CASSLEAAPNSPLHF. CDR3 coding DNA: TGTGCCAGCAGCTTGGAGGCAGCGCCGAATTCACCCCTCCACTTT.

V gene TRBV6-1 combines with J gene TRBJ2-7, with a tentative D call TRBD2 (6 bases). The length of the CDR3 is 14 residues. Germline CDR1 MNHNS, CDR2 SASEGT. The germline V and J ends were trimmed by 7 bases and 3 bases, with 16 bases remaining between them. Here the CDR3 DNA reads TGTGCCAGCAAAGGTCCAGGGACTTTCTACGAGCAGTACTTC. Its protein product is CASKGPGTFYEQYF.

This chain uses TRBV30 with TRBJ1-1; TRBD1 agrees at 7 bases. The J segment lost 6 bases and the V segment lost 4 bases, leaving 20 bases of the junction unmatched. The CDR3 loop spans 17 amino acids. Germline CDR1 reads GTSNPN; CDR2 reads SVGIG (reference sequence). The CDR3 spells CAWNPEGQNEGAPEAFF. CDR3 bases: TGTGCCTGGAACCCGGAGGGACAGAACGAGGGCGCCCCTGAAGCTTTCTTT.

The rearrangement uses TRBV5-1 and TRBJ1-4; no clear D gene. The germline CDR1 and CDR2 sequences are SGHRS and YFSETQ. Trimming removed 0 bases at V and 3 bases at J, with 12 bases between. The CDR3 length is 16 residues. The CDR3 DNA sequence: TGCGCCAGCAGCTTGGGGAACCCTCGGGCTAATGAAAAACTGTTTTTT. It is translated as CASSLGNPRANEKLFF. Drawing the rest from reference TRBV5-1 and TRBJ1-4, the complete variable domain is KAGVTQTPRYLIKTRGQQVTLSCSPISGHRSVSWYQQTPGQGLQFLFEYFSETQRNKGNFPGRFSGRQFSNSRSEMNVSTLELGDSALYLCASSLGNPRANEKLFFGSGTQLSVL.

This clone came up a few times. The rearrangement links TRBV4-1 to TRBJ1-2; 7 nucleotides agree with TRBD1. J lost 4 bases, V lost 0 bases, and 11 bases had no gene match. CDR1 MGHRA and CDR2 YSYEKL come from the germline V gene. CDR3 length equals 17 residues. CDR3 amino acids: CASSQEYGTAKIYGYTF. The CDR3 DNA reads TGCGCCAGCAGCCAAGAATACGGGACAGCGAAGATCTATGGCTACACCTTC.

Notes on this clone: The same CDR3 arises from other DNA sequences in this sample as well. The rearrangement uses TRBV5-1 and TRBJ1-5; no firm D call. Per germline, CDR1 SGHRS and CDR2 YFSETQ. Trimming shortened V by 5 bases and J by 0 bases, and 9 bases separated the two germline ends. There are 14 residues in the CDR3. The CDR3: CASSLDGSNQPQHF. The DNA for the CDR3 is TGCGCCAGCAGTCTCGACGGTAGCAATCAGCCCCAGCATTTT. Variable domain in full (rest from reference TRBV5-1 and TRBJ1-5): KAGVTQTPRYLIKTRGQQVTLSCSPISGHRSVSWYQQTPGQGLQFLFEYFSETQRNKGNFPGRFSGRQFSNSRSEMNVSTLELGDSALYLCASSLDGSNQPQHFGDGTRLSIL.

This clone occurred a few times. DNA of the CDR3: TGTGCCAGCGGGGGTCGGGATACGCAGTATTTT. Residues: CASGGRDTQYF. The chain links TRBV2 to TRBJ2-3, with D perhaps assigned TRBD1 or TRBD2 (5 bases each). With 8 bases removed from V and 6 bases from J, the gap between germline ends came to 9 bases. Germline lookup yields CDR1 SNHLY and CDR2 FYNNEI. The CDR3 is 11 amino acids.

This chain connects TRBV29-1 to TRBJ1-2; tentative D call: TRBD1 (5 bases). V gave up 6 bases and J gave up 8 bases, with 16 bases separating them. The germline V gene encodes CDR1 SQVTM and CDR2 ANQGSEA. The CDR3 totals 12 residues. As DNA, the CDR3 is TGCAGCGTCAAACCCGGGGCGGGGGGCTACACCTTC. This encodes CSVKPGAGGYTF.

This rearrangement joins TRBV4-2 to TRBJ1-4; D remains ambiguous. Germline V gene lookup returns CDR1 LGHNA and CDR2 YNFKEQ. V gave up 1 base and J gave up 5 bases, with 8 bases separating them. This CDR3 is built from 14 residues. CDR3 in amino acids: CASSQVRVNEKLFF. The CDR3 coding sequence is TGTGCCAGCAGCCAAGTACGGGTGAATGAAAAACTGTTTTTT.

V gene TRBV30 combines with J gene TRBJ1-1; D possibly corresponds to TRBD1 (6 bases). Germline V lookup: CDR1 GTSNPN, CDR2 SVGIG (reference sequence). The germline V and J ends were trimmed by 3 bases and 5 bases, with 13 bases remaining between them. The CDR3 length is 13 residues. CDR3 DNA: TGTGCCTGGAGGAAACAGGGTTCAACTGAAGCTTTCTTT. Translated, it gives CAWRKQGSTEAFF.

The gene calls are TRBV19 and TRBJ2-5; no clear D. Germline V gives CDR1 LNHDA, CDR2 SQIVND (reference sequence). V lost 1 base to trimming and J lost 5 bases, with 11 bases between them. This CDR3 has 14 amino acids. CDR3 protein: CASSIGADWETQYF. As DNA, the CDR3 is TGTGCCAGTAGTATAGGGGCGGATTGGGAGACCCAGTACTTC. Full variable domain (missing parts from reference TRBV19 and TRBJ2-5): DGGITQSPKYLFRKEGQNVTLSCEQNLNHDAMYWYRQDPGQGLRLIYYSQIVNDFQKGDIAEGYSVSREKKESFPLTVTSAQKNPTAFYLCASSIGADWETQYFGPGTRLLVL.

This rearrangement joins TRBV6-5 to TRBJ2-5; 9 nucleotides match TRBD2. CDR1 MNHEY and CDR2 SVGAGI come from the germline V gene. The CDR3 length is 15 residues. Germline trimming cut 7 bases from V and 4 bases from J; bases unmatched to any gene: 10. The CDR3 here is CASTPSGGTRETQYF. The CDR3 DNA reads TGTGCCAGCACTCCAAGCGGGGGGACCCGAGAGACCCAGTACTTC.